This T cell receptor (beta chain) is drawn from a study of blood T cell repertoires in COVID-19. In the original processing: The assay estimated nucleated cells by amplifying reference gene primers. Using immunoSEQ multiplex PCR, the repertoire was profiled, and TCRdb retains in-frame clones only, with some absent. V and J calls and clone size follow that table, whereas D and trimming were derived from the DNA. The data hold approximately 40,000 clones, with around 87% observed a single time. The CDR3 length is 17 residues. V was trimmed by 8 bases and J by 7 bases, leaving 33 bases between them. CDR1 SQVTM and CDR2 ANQGSEA come from the germline V gene.

The J gene is TRBJ2-7, the V gene TRBV29-1, with D maybe TRBD1 (6 bases). Sequenced input: peripheral blood. The TCR originated in a woman older than 75 in a cohort sampled during active or convalescent COVID-19. CDR3 sequence: CSTYTLERDIPDREQYF. The CDR3 nucleotides are TGCAGCACGTATACCCTCGAAAGGGACATCCCCGACCGGGAGCAGTACTTC.